Listed here are 7 T cell receptor beta chains from one sample, sequenced in a study of naive and memory T cell subsets. An equimolar mix of two oligonucleotides served as the beta constant-region primer for TRBC1 and TRBC2. Nested alpha and beta constant-region primers with the SP2 primer drove four PCR rounds on ligated cDNA. TCRdb redid the calling of the UMI-ligation and nested PCR reads with MiXCR, one entry per CDR3 protein. Seen here are 80,000 or so distinct CDR3 sequences, around 9% observed once, and the top ten hold 1.2%. The sample taken for sequencing was naive CD8+ T cells from blood. The origin of the receptors is a human donor in good health.

This clonotype was counted many times. This chain links TRBV20-1 with TRBJ1-1; 12 bases are shared with TRBD1. The length of the CDR3 is 15 residues. Germline V CDR1 and CDR2: DFQATT, SNEGSKA (reference sequence). Losses at the gene ends were 5 bases for V and 3 bases for J; bases not matched to a gene: 7. As DNA, the CDR3 is TGCAGTGCTGTGGGACAGGGGGCGTGGGACACTGAAGCTTTCTTT. Its translation is CSAVGQGAWDTEAFF.

This clonotype was counted between two and nine times. The rearrangement links TRBV12-3 or TRBV12-4 to TRBJ2-2; possible D gene TRBD2, 6 bases. The CDR3 spans 14 residues. V gave up 6 bases and J gave up 4 bases, with 12 bases separating them. CDR3 residues: CASSSGGTTGELFF. In DNA form, the CDR3 reads TGTGCCAGCAGCAGCGGAGGGACCACCGGGGAGCTGTTTTTT.

The table lists this clonotype with many counts. The chain combines TRBV6-5 with TRBJ1-1, with a possible D match to TRBD1 (5 bases). This CDR3 spans 15 amino acids. In germline, CDR1 is MNHEY, CDR2 SVGAGI. Trimming removed 3 bases from V and 4 bases from J, with 15 bases in between. The CDR3 reads CASSYDGAGGTEAFF. As DNA, the CDR3 is TGTGCCAGCAGTTATGATGGAGCCGGGGGCACTGAAGCTTTCTTT.

This clonotype occurred many times. For the CDR3, the DNA is TGTGCCAGCAGCTTGTCCCCCCAGCGGGAGGATTTCAGTAATGAGCAGTTCTTC. Its protein product is CASSLSPQREDFSNEQFF. The rearrangement uses TRBV5-6 and TRBJ2-1, with 9 bases lining up with TRBD2. Germline V gene lookup returns CDR1 SGHDT and CDR2 YYEEEE. There are 18 residues in the CDR3. V lost 1 base to trimming and J lost 7 bases; unmatched junction nucleotides: 15.

The chain links TRBV16 to TRBJ2-5; D might be TRBD1 (6 bases). The CDR3 contains 15 residues. CDR1 is KGHSY and CDR2 is FQNENV in the germline V gene. V gave up 4 bases and J gave up 3 bases, with 15 bases separating them. The CDR3 loop is CASSLNGQLKETQYF. DNA of the CDR3: TGTGCCAGCAGCCTAAATGGACAGCTTAAAGAGACCCAGTACTTC.

This clonotype was counted ten times or more. This chain joins TRBV7-9 and TRBJ2-7, with D possibly called TRBD1 or TRBD2 (6 bases each). The CDR3 totals 14 residues. Looked up from germline, CDR1 is SEHNR and CDR2 is FQNEAQ (reference sequence). The V and J ends lost 4 bases and 7 bases respectively, with 17 bases between them. For the CDR3, the DNA is TGTGCCAGCAGCTCCTCCCGGGGGCCATCAGAGCAGTACTTC. Translating it yields CASSSSRGPSEQYF.

This sequence joins TRBV29-1 and TRBJ1-2, with TRBD1 identical over 10 bases. Germline V CDR1 and CDR2: SQVTM, ANQGSEA. The trim removed 7 bases at V and 8 bases at J, leaving 4 bases unmatched. The CDR3 spans 11 residues. The CDR3 region has the DNA TGCAGCGACACGACAGGGGGCGGCTACACCTTC. Residues: CSDTTGGGYTF.